A single count supports the clone carrying this T cell receptor beta chain. Measured with immunoSEQ multiplex PCR; TCRdb has only the in-frame clones, and not every one. The sample lists roughly 160,000 clones; 79% were seen once. This CDR3 has 14 residues. Germline V gene lookup returns CDR1 SGHVS and CDR2 FQNEAQ. Between the trimmed V and J ends, which lost 8 bases and 5 bases, there was a span of 18 bases. This sample is drawn from a study of blood T cell repertoires in COVID-19. Study-level information: Cohort 3 donors counted as recovered after two negative PCRs, clearance, or resolved symptoms.

The sequenced material came from PBMCs or T cells enriched from blood (not recorded which). The chain joins TRBV7-8 to TRBJ2-5; maybe TRBD1 (5 bases). This receptor was taken from a woman in her seventies in a cohort exposed to, infected with or recovered from COVID-19 (not recorded which). The CDR3 nucleotides are TGTGCCAGCGGACGTCAAGGGGAAGGGGAGACCCAGTACTTC. Residues: CASGRQGEGETQYF.